This T cell receptor (beta chain) was captured in a study of T-cell memory formation after mild COVID-19. For this clonotype: Its antigen is still unknown.

The CDR3 is 14 amino acids. Germline V gene sequence: CDR1 MNHNY, CDR2 SVGAGI (reference sequence). Trimming pared 6 bases from V and 10 bases from J, leaving 16 bases between. TCRdb reprocessed the 5' RACE reads via MiXCR and lists one record per CDR3 protein. Of 110,000 or so distinct CDR3 sequences in the sample, around 17% were seen once. Study conclusions and caveats: Pre-infection memory held some responding clones, suggesting pre-existing cross-reactive T cells responded.

The chain couples TRBV6-6 to TRBJ1-6; D might be TRBD1 (6 bases). The specimen sequenced was PBMCs or a T cell subset sorted from them (not recorded which). The TCR was taken from a man younger than 30 who had mild COVID-19 (a few samples of this study predate the infection). Cell type and time point are not known. CDR3: CASSPRGGESPLHF. The CDR3 DNA sequence: TGTGCCAGCAGCCCCAGAGGGGGAGAATCACCCCTCCACTTT.